Following are 2 T cell receptor beta chains from one sample sequenced in a study of blood T cell repertoires in COVID-19. Sequenced by immunoSEQ multiplex PCR; TCRdb stores in-frame clones only, minus some. Of some 400,000 clones listed, about 90% are singletons. Material for sequencing was PBMCs or T cells enriched from blood (not recorded which). These receptors originate from a young man who had recovered from COVID-19.

The chain links TRBV10-3 to TRBJ1-6; perhaps TRBD1 as D (6 bases). CDR1 is ENHRY and CDR2 is SYGVKD in the germline V gene. V lost 2 bases and J lost 12, with 14 bases in between. The CDR3 contains 14 residues. DNA of the CDR3: TGTGCCATCAGTGAGGGGGGGGCCGTCCGACCCCTCCACTTT. Encoded protein: CAISEGGAVRPLHF.

The chain recombines TRBV10-3 with TRBJ1-4, with D perhaps matching TRBD1 (6 bases). Trimming pared 3 bases from V and 4 bases from J, leaving 15 bases between. The CDR3 is 16 residues long. Germline V CDR1 and CDR2: ENHRY, SYGVKD. Here the CDR3 DNA reads TGTGCCATCAGTGATAGGGCCGGGACAAATAATGAAAAACTGTTTTTT. It codes for CAISDRAGTNNEKLFF.